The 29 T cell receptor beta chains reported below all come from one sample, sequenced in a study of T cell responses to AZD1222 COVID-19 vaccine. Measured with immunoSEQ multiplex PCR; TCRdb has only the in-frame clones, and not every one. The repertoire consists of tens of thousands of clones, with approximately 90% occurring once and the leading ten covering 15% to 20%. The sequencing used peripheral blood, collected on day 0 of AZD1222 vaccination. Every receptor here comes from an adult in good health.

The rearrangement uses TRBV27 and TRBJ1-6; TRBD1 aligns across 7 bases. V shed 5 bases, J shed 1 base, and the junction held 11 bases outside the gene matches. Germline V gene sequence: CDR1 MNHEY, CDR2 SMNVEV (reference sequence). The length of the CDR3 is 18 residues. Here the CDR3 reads CASSPRGGRGSYNSPLHF. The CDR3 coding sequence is TGTGCCAGCAGTCCCCGGGGGGGCAGGGGGTCCTATAATTCACCCCTCCACTTT.

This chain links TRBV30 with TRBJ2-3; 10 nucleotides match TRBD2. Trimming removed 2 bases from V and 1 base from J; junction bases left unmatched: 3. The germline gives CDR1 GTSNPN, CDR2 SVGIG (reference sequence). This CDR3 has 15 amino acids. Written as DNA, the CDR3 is TGTGCCTGGAGTTCCGGACTAGCGGGCACAGATACGCAGTATTTT. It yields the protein CAWSSGLAGTDTQYF.

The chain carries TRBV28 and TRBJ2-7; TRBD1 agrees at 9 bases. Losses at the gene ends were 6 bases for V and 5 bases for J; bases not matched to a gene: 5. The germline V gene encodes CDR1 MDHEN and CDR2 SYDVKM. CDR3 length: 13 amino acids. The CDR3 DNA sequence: TGTGCCAGCAGGTACAGGGGGCGTCACGAGCAGTACTTC. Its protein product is CASRYRGRHEQYF.

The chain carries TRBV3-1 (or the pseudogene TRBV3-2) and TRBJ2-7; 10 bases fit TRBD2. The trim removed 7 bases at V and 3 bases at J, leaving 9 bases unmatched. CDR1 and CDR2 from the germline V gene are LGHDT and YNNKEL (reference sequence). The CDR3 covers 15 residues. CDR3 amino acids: CASKLSGRADYEQYF. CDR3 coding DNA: TGTGCCAGCAAATTAAGCGGGAGGGCCGACTACGAGCAGTACTTC.

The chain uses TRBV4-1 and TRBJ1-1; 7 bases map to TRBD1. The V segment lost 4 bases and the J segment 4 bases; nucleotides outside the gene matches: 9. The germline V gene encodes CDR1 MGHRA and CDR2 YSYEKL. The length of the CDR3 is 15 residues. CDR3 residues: CASSPITGAGTEAFF. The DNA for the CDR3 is TGCGCCAGCAGCCCTATAACAGGGGCTGGCACTGAAGCTTTCTTT.

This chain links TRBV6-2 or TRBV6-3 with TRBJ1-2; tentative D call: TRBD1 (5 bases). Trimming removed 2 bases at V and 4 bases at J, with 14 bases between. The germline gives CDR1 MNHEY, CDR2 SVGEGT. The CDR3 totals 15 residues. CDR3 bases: TGTGCCAGCAGTTACCGCGGGACGATGGGCTATGGCTACACCTTC. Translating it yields CASSYRGTMGYGYTF.

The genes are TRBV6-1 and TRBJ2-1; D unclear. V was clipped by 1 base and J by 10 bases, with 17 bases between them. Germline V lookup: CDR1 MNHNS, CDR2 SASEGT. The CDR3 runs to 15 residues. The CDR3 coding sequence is TGTGCCAGCAGTGAAGAAACATCAAGGGTCGAGGAGCAGTTCTTC. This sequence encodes CASSEETSRVEEQFF.

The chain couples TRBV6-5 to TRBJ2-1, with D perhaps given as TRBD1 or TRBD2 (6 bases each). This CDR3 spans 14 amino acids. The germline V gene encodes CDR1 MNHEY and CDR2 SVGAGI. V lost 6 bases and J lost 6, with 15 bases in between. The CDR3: CASRTFGGGNEQFF. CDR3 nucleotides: TGTGCCAGCAGAACATTTGGAGGGGGCAATGAGCAGTTCTTC.

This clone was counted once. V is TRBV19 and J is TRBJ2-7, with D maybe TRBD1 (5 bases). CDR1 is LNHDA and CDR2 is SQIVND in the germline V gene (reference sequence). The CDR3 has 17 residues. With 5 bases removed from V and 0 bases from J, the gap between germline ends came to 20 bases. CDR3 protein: CASSGSAAGFSSYEQYF. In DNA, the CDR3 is TGTGCCAGTAGTGGTTCCGCTGCAGGGTTTTCCTCCTACGAGCAGTACTTC. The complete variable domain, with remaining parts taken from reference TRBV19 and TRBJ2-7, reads DGGITQSPKYLFRKEGQNVTLSCEQNLNHDAMYWYRQDPGQGLRLIYYSQIVNDFQKGDIAEGYSVSREKKESFPLTVTSAQKNPTAFYLCASSGSAAGFSSYEQYFGPGTRLTVT.

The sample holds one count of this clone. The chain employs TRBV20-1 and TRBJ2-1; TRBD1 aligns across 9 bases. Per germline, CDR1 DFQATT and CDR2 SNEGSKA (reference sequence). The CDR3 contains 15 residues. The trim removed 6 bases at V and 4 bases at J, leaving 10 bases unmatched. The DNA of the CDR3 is TGCAGTGCGAGTACGGGGACAGGGAAATACAATGAGCAGTTCTTC. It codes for CSASTGTGKYNEQFF.

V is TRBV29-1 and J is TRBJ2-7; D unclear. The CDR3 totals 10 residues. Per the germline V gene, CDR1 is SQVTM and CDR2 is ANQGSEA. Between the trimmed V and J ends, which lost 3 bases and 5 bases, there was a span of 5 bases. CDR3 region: CSVDSNEQYF. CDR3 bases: TGCAGCGTTGACAGCAACGAGCAGTACTTC.

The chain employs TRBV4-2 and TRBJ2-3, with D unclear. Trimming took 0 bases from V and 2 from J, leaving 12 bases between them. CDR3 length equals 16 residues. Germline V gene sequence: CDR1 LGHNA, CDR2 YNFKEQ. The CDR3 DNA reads TGTGCCAGCAGCCAAGATCTCGAGTGGGCCACAGATACGCAGTATTTT. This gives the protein CASSQDLEWATDTQYF.

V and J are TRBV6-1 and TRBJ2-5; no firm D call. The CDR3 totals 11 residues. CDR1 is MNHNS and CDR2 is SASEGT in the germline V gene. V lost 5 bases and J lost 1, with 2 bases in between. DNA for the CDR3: TGTGCCAGCAGTCCCCAAGAGACCCAGTACTTC. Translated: CASSPQETQYF.

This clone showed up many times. The CDR3: CASSLSGTASNQPQHF. CDR3 in DNA: TGTGCCAGCAGCCTATCCGGGACAGCAAGCAATCAGCCCCAGCATTTT. The rearrangement links TRBV27 to TRBJ1-5, with TRBD1 matching 7 bases. Germline V lookup: CDR1 MNHEY, CDR2 SMNVEV (reference sequence). The CDR3 extends over 16 amino acids. V lost 6 bases to trimming and J lost 1 base; unmatched junction nucleotides: 9.

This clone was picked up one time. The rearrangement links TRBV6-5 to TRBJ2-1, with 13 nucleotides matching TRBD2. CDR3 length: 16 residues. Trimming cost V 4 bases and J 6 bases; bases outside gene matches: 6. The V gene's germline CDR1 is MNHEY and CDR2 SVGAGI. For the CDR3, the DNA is TGTGCCAGCAGTTTTTTGACTAGCGGGAGGTTCAATGAGCAGTTCTTC. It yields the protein CASSFLTSGRFNEQFF.

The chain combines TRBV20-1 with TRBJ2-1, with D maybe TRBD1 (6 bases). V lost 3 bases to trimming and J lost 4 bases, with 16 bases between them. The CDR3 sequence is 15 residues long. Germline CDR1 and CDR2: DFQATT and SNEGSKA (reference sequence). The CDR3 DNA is TGCAGTGCTAGTTTCGCCGGGACAATTTACAATGAGCAGTTCTTC. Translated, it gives CSASFAGTIYNEQFF.

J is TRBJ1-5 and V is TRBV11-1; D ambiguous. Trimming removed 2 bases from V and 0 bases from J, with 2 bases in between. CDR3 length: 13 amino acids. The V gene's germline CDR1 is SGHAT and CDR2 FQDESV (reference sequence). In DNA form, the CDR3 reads TGTGCCAGCAGCTTAAATAGCAATCAGCCCCAGCATTTT. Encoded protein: CASSLNSNQPQHF. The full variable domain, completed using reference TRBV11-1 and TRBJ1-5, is EAEVAQSPRYKITEKSQAVAFWCDPISGHATLYWYRQILGQGPELLVQFQDESVVDDSQLPKDRFSAERLKGVDSTLKIQPAELGDSAMYLCASSLNSNQPQHFGDGTRLSIL.

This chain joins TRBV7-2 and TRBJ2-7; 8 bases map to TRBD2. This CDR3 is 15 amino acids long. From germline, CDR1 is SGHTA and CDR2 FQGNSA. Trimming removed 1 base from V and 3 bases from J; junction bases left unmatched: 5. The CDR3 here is CASSLVPGGGYEQYF. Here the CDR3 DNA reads TGTGCCAGCAGCTTAGTTCCCGGGGGGGGCTACGAGCAGTACTTC.

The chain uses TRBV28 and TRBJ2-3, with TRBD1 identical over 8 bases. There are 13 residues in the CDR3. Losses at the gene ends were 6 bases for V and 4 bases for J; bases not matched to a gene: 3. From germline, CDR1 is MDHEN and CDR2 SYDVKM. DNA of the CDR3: TGTGCCAGCAGACCAGGGGGCCCAGATACGCAGTATTTT. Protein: CASRPGGPDTQYF.

The CDR3 sequence: CASSPRQAGELFF. CDR3 nucleotide sequence: TGTGCCAGCAGCCCACGACAGGCCGGGGAGCTGTTTTTT. The chain joins TRBV5-4 to TRBJ2-2; maybe TRBD1 (6 bases). CDR1 is SGHNT, CDR2 YYREEE, per germline (reference sequence). The CDR3 length is 13 residues. V was shortened by 4 bases and J by 6 bases, with 10 bases between the two germline ends.

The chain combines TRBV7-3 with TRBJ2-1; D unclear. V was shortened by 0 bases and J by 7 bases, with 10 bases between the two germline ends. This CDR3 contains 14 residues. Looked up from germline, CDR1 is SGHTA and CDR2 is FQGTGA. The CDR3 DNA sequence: TGTGCCAGCAGCTTAACGCAGACCACGAATGAGCAGTTCTTC. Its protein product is CASSLTQTTNEQFF.

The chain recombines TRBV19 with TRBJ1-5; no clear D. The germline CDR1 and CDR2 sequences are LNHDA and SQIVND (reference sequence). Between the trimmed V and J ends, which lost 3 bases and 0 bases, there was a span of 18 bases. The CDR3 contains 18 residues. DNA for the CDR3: TGTGCCAGTAGTATTGATGGCGCCGCTTCCTATAGCAATCAGCCCCAGCATTTT. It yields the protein CASSIDGAASYSNQPQHF.

Written as DNA, the CDR3 is TGTGCCAGCACCCACCTCGGACGGGCGTCCGAGCAGTACTTC. Encoded protein: CASTHLGRASEQYF. The genes are TRBV28 and TRBJ2-7; D call uncertain. Trimming removed 7 bases at V and 6 bases at J, with 19 bases between. The germline gives CDR1 MDHEN, CDR2 SYDVKM. The CDR3 spans 14 residues.

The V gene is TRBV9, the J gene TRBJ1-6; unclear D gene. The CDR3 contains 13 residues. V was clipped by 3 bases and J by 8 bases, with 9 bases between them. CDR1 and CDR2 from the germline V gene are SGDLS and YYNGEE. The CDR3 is CASSAGRDSPLHF. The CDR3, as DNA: TGTGCCAGCAGCGCCGGGCGCGATTCACCCCTCCACTTT.

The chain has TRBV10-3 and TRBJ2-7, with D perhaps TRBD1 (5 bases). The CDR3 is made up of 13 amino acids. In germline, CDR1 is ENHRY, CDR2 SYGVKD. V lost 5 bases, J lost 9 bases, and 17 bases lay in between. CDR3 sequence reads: CAISTDQGNGQYF. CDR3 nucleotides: TGTGCCATCAGTACCGATCAGGGAAACGGGCAGTACTTC.

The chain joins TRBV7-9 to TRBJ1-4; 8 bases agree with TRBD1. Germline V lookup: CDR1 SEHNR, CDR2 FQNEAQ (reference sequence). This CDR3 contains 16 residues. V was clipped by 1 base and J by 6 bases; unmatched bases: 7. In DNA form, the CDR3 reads TGTGCCAGCAGCTTAGTTATGAGACAGGGGTATGAAAAACTGTTTTTT. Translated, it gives CASSLVMRQGYEKLFF.

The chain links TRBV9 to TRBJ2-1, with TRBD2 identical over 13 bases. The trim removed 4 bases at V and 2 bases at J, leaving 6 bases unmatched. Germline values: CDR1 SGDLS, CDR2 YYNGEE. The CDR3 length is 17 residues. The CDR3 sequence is CASSSGLAGVAYNEQFF. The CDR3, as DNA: TGTGCCAGCAGCTCCGGACTAGCGGGGGTTGCCTACAATGAGCAGTTCTTC.

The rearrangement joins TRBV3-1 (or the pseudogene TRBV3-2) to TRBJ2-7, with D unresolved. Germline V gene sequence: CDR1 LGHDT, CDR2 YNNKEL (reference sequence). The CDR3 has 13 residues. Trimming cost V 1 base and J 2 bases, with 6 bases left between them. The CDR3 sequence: CASSQGTAYEQYF. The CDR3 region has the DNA TGTGCCAGCAGCCAAGGAACCGCCTACGAGCAGTACTTC.

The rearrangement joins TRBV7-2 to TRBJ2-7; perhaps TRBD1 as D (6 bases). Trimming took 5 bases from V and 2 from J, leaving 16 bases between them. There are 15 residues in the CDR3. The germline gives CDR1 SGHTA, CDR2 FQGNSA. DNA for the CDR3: TGTGCCAGCAGCCCGGGACACTCTATCGCCTACGAGCAGTACTTC. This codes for CASSPGHSIAYEQYF.